One sample yielded the 13 T cell receptor beta chains listed below, sequenced in a study of T cell changes during pregnancy in multiple sclerosis. Assay used: immunoSEQ multiplex PCR; TCRdb lists only in-frame clones, some missing. The sample holds approximately 93,000 clones, 80% to 95% seen once. The sample was peripheral blood, taken before pregnancy. The origin of the receptors is a female donor with multiple sclerosis, enrolled in a pregnancy study.

This clone has ten or more counts. Other DNA sequences of this sample code for an identical CDR3. The chain employs TRBV5-1 and TRBJ2-7, with a tentative D call TRBD2 (6 bases). CDR1 and CDR2 (germline): SGHRS, YFSETQ. The germline V and J ends were trimmed by 0 bases and 7 bases, with 14 bases remaining between them. This CDR3 comprises 14 residues. Written as DNA, the CDR3 is TGCGCCAGCAGCTTGGCCCGCGTAGGAGGGGAGCAGTACTTC. Protein product: CASSLARVGGEQYF.

The chain joins TRBV6-1 to TRBJ2-1, with 10 bases matching TRBD1. The CDR3 has 14 amino acids. Germline trimming cut 6 bases from V and 7 bases from J; bases unmatched to any gene: 6. CDR1 and CDR2 from the germline V gene are MNHNS and SASEGT. CDR3 protein: CASRPGQGWNEQFF. The CDR3 DNA follows: TGTGCCAGCAGGCCGGGACAGGGGTGGAATGAGCAGTTCTTC.

The rearrangement uses TRBV29-1 and TRBJ2-7; possible D gene TRBD1, 5 bases. Trimming removed 7 bases at V and 3 bases at J, with 22 bases between. This CDR3 is 15 amino acids long. CDR1 and CDR2 from the germline V gene are SQVTM and ANQGSEA. This CDR3 is CSALVPRGRVYEQYF. The CDR3 coding sequence is TGCAGCGCCTTGGTCCCGAGAGGCAGGGTCTACGAGCAGTACTTC.

This clone was recorded only once. This chain connects TRBV19 to TRBJ1-5; TRBD1 might be the D (5 bases). V was pared by 8 bases and J by 7 bases, with 12 bases between. The germline V gene encodes CDR1 LNHDA and CDR2 SQIVND (reference sequence). The CDR3 covers 12 residues. The CDR3 sequence: CASARVWQPQHF. The DNA of the CDR3 is TGTGCCAGTGCCAGGGTATGGCAGCCCCAGCATTTT.

In its sample, this clone was seen once. V usage is TRBV25-1 and J usage is TRBJ2-2, with TRBD1 as a possible D gene (6 bases). CDR3 length equals 16 residues. Germline V gene data show CDR1 as MGHDK and CDR2 as SYGVNS. V shed 3 bases and J shed 0 bases, with 11 bases lying between them. CDR3 loop: CASSDPGAPNTGELFF. In nucleotides, the CDR3 is TGTGCCAGCAGTGATCCAGGGGCCCCGAACACCGGGGAGCTGTTTTTT.

The V gene is TRBV6-5, the J gene TRBJ1-5; D is perhaps TRBD1 (5 bases). V was clipped by 6 bases and J by 5 bases, with 17 bases between them. Per germline, CDR1 MNHEY and CDR2 SVGAGI. The CDR3 totals 15 residues. CDR3 in amino acids: CASSLTFQGHQPQHF. CDR3 DNA sequence: TGTGCCAGCAGCCTGACCTTTCAGGGTCATCAGCCCCAGCATTTT.

The gene calls are TRBV10-3 and TRBJ2-7; D is unresolved. Germline CDR1 ENHRY, CDR2 SYGVKD. V lost 3 bases and J lost 0, with 3 bases in between. The CDR3 consists of 12 residues. As DNA, the CDR3 is TGTGCCATCAGTGACGGCTCCTACGAGCAGTACTTC. Translation: CAISDGSYEQYF.

The J gene is TRBJ2-3, the V gene TRBV6-6; unclear D gene. Trimming left V 4 bases short and J 2 bases short, with 7 bases between. From germline, CDR1 is MNHNY and CDR2 SVGAGI (reference sequence). The CDR3 has 13 amino acids. CDR3 in DNA: TGTGCCAGCAGTTCCAGCGCCACAGATACGCAGTATTTT. Translated: CASSSSATDTQYF.

This clone was seen a single time. The chain carries TRBV27 and TRBJ2-3, with D possibly TRBD1 on 6 matching bases. Trimming removed 4 bases at V and 5 bases at J, with 16 bases between. Germline CDR1 MNHEY, CDR2 SMNVEV (reference sequence). The CDR3 runs to 15 residues. The CDR3 is CASSWGTPRGDTQYF. The CDR3 DNA reads TGTGCCAGCAGTTGGGGGACACCCCGAGGAGATACGCAGTATTTT.

The chain is built from TRBV4-1 and TRBJ2-5, with 8 bases identical to TRBD1. Per the germline V gene, CDR1 is MGHRA and CDR2 is YSYEKL. The CDR3 contains 17 residues. J gave up 5 bases and V 4 bases, and 15 bases lay outside the gene matches. Here the CDR3 reads CASSLIPAGQARETQYF. CDR3 DNA: TGCGCCAGCAGCCTCATTCCGGCGGGACAGGCGAGGGAGACCCAGTACTTC.

The chain has TRBV7-2 and TRBJ2-7; 8 bases agree with TRBD2. Looked up from germline, CDR1 is SGHTA and CDR2 is FQGNSA. J was trimmed by 7 bases and V by 0 bases; bases with no gene match: 5. CDR3 length: 14 amino acids. DNA of the CDR3: TGTGCCAGCAGCTTAGCGCGGGGGGCTAGTGAGCAGTACTTC. As protein: CASSLARGASEQYF.

The V and J genes are TRBV2 and TRBJ2-4; D is ambiguous. The V end lost 2 bases, the J end lost 0 bases, and 11 bases lay between the germline ends. This CDR3 is built from 16 residues. Germline V CDR1 and CDR2: SNHLY, FYNNEI. The DNA of the CDR3 is TGTGCCAGCAGTGAATCATACACCTTAGCCAAAAACATTCAGTACTTC. Its protein product is CASSESYTLAKNIQYF.

The chain employs TRBV15 and TRBJ2-7; tentatively, D is TRBD2 (6 bases). V was pared by 0 bases and J by 3 bases, with 12 bases between. The CDR3 has 15 amino acids. Germline V CDR1 and CDR2: LNHNV, YYDKDF (reference sequence). The CDR3 protein is CATSRERLGGYEQYF. The CDR3, as DNA: TGTGCCACCAGCAGAGAGCGACTAGGAGGCTACGAGCAGTACTTC.